Presented here are 24 T cell receptor beta chains from one specimen sequenced in a study of cytotoxic CD8 clonotypes in ibrutinib-treated CLL. Generated by immunoSEQ multiplex PCR, the TCRdb table keeps only in-frame clones and is missing some. The sample yields 250,000 to 350,000 clones, roughly three quarters seen once. The sample consisted of PBMCs, taken at disease progression, from a patient treated with ibrutinib. These receptors were taken from a human donor with chronic lymphocytic leukemia.

V gene TRBV10-2 combines with J gene TRBJ1-1, with TRBD1 matching over 7 bases. The germline CDR1 and CDR2 sequences are WSHSY and SAAADI. The V and J ends lost 8 bases and 3 bases, in that order; junction bases with no gene match: 12. The length of the CDR3 is 15 residues. Here the CDR3 DNA reads TGCGCCAGCTACCCGACAGGGACTCTAGACACTGAAGCTTTCTTT. Protein product: CASYPTGTLDTEAFF.

The J gene is TRBJ2-7, the V gene TRBV5-1, with 8 bases matching TRBD1. V was clipped by 0 bases and J by 2 bases; unmatched bases: 1. This CDR3 has 14 amino acids. The germline V gene has CDR1 SGHRS and CDR2 YFSETQ. CDR3 in DNA: TGCGCCAGCAGCTTGGGGGACAGGCCCTACGAGCAGTACTTC. Its protein product is CASSLGDRPYEQYF.

The chain carries TRBV7-6 and TRBJ2-7, with D perhaps TRBD2 (6 bases). V lost 5 bases, J lost 7 bases, and 18 bases lay in between. The CDR3 has 14 amino acids. The germline gives CDR1 SGHVS, CDR2 FNYEAQ. The CDR3 loop is CASSRRIGREEQYF. The DNA for the CDR3 is TGTGCCAGCAGCCGGAGAATCGGTCGGGAGGAGCAGTACTTC.

The rearrangement links TRBV4-1 to TRBJ2-7; D might be TRBD1 or TRBD2, each matching 5 bases. Trimming pared 4 bases from V and 7 bases from J, leaving 17 bases between. CDR1 and CDR2 (germline): MGHRA, YSYEKL. The CDR3 totals 14 residues. CDR3 in amino acids: CASSPRDGGGEQYF. DNA of the CDR3: TGCGCCAGCAGCCCCCGGGACGGAGGAGGAGAGCAGTACTTC.

The genes are TRBV7-8 and TRBJ2-1; TRBD2 matches at 8 bases. The ends lost 6 bases at V and 6 bases at J; junction bases unmatched: 4. Looked up from germline, CDR1 is SGHVS and CDR2 is FQNEAQ. The CDR3 has 13 residues. CDR3 loop: CASRPRGGNEQFF. As DNA, the CDR3 is TGTGCCAGCAGGCCACGGGGGGGCAATGAGCAGTTCTTC.

The chain joins TRBV6-1 to TRBJ2-7; the match to TRBD2 covers 10 bases. Trimming cost V 8 bases and J 3 bases; bases outside gene matches: 4. From germline, CDR1 is MNHNS and CDR2 SASEGT. The CDR3 sequence is 13 residues long. For the CDR3, the DNA is TGTGCCAGCGGGCAGCGGGAGGGCTACGAGCAGTACTTC. Encoded protein: CASGQREGYEQYF.

A single count supports this clone. The chain links TRBV29-1 to TRBJ1-1, with D maybe TRBD1 (5 bases). Between the trimmed V and J ends, which lost 3 bases and 5 bases, there was a span of 10 bases. CDR3 length: 12 residues. The germline V gene has CDR1 SQVTM and CDR2 ANQGSEA. The CDR3 DNA is TGCAGCGTTGACAGGGCAGGGACTGAAGCTTTCTTT. Protein sequence: CSVDRAGTEAFF.

V is TRBV5-6 and J is TRBJ2-1, with TRBD1 matching over 7 bases. The germline CDR1 and CDR2 sequences are SGHDT and YYEEEE. This CDR3 has 16 residues. V shed 3 bases and J 0 bases; nucleotides not matched to a gene: 6. The CDR3 nucleotides read TGTGCCAGCAGCTCACTGGACAGGAGCTCCTACAATGAGCAGTTCTTC. Its translation is CASSSLDRSSYNEQFF.

The J gene is TRBJ2-7, the V gene TRBV5-4, with D maybe TRBD1 (6 bases). CDR3 length equals 15 residues. The germline gives CDR1 SGHNT, CDR2 YYREEE (reference sequence). The V end lost 5 bases, the J end lost 6 bases, and 21 bases lay between the germline ends. CDR3 nucleotide sequence: TGTGCCAGCAGGCAGGCAGGGGCCCGCGGGCGCGAGCAGTACTTC. Protein sequence: CASRQAGARGREQYF.

The chain carries TRBV6-1 and TRBJ2-1, with a possible D match to TRBD1 (6 bases). The germline V gene has CDR1 MNHNS and CDR2 SASEGT. This CDR3 region has 15 residues. With 0 bases removed from V and 4 bases from J, the gap between germline ends came to 10 bases. The CDR3 loop reads CASSEAWTAYNEQFF. The CDR3, as DNA: TGTGCCAGCAGTGAAGCGTGGACAGCGTACAATGAGCAGTTCTTC.

The V call is TRBV20-1, the J call TRBJ2-2; D is perhaps TRBD1 (5 bases). This CDR3 has 11 residues. V was cut by 5 bases and J by 5 bases, with 6 bases left in between. Germline V gene lookup returns CDR1 DFQATT and CDR2 SNEGSKA (reference sequence). The CDR3 loop is CSAPGTGELFF. The DNA for the CDR3 is TGCAGTGCTCCAGGGACCGGGGAGCTGTTTTTT.

The chain is built from TRBV7-8 and TRBJ1-2; D possibly corresponds to TRBD1 (5 bases). This CDR3 is 13 amino acids long. V was pared by 2 bases and J by 6 bases, with 10 bases between. Germline CDR1 SGHVS, CDR2 FQNEAQ. Written as DNA, the CDR3 is TGTGCCAGCAGCTTATTCCCGGGGGATGGCTACACCTTC. This translates into CASSLFPGDGYTF.

This chain connects TRBV7-3 to TRBJ2-3; D unresolved. CDR3 length equals 14 residues. Germline-derived CDR1 and CDR2 are SGHTA and FQGTGA. V lost 2 bases and J 4 bases, leaving 10 bases between the germline ends. Here the CDR3 reads CASSLLSLSDTQYF. CDR3 DNA sequence: TGTGCCAGCAGCTTACTTTCGCTTTCAGATACGCAGTATTTT.

This chain connects TRBV6-1 to TRBJ1-4; D call uncertain. The CDR3 runs to 12 residues. Trimming pared 5 bases from V and 8 bases from J, leaving 9 bases between. Germline V lookup: CDR1 MNHNS, CDR2 SASEGT. CDR3 sequence: CASSLGVEKLFF. The CDR3, as DNA: TGTGCCAGCAGTCTCGGGGTGGAAAAACTGTTTTTT.

This rearrangement joins TRBV9 to TRBJ2-5; tentatively, D is TRBD1 or TRBD2 (5 bases each). V was pared by 4 bases and J by 5 bases, with 18 bases between. Germline loops: CDR1 SGDLS, CDR2 YYNGEE. CDR3 length: 15 residues. In DNA form, the CDR3 reads TGTGCCAGCAGCCAAGGGGAGAATGATTTGGAGACCCAGTACTTC. Translation gives CASSQGENDLETQYF.

V gene TRBV6-5 combines with J gene TRBJ2-7, with D perhaps given as TRBD1 or TRBD2 (5 bases each). Between the trimmed V and J ends, which lost 5 bases and 3 bases, there was a span of 11 bases. The CDR3 runs to 13 residues. Germline CDR1 is MNHEY and CDR2 is SVGAGI. CDR3 protein: CASSRGQNYEQYF. Written as DNA, the CDR3 is TGTGCCAGCAGTCGGGGCCAAAACTACGAGCAGTACTTC.

V is TRBV5-5 and J is TRBJ1-1; no clear D. Per germline, CDR1 SGHKS and CDR2 YYEKEE (reference sequence). Trimming took 1 base from V and 0 from J, leaving 13 bases between them. The CDR3 spans 16 residues. The CDR3 loop reads CASSLFRVGLNTEAFF. The CDR3, as DNA: TGTGCCAGCAGCTTGTTCCGGGTAGGATTGAACACTGAAGCTTTCTTT.

The chain links TRBV10-3 to TRBJ1-2; 10 nucleotides agree with TRBD1. Per the germline V gene, CDR1 is ENHRY and CDR2 is SYGVKD. This CDR3 region has 14 residues. V lost 3 bases and J lost 6; bases outside the gene matches: 4. The CDR3, as DNA: TGTGCCATCAGTGATGACAGGGGGCAGAATGGCTACACCTTC. Translating it yields CAISDDRGQNGYTF.

CDR3 coding DNA: TGTGCCAGCAGCAAAACCAAGGGCAGACCAAGCAATCAGCCCCAGCATTTT. This translates into CASSKTKGRPSNQPQHF. V and J are TRBV21-1 and TRBJ1-5. TRBV21-1 is shown as a pseudogene. This CDR3 is 17 amino acids long.

The rearrangement links TRBV27 to TRBJ1-2; D not resolved. The V gene's germline CDR1 is MNHEY and CDR2 SMNVEV (reference sequence). The ends were cut back, 8 bases at V and 4 bases at J, with 14 bases in the middle. The CDR3 spans 13 residues. As DNA, the CDR3 is TGTGCCAGCTCCCCCGGGCCCCCCTATGGCTACACCTTC. Translating gives CASSPGPPYGYTF.

V and J are TRBV7-2 and TRBJ2-1; 11 positions match TRBD2. V lost 5 bases to trimming and J lost 9 bases; unmatched junction nucleotides: 9. The CDR3 spans 15 residues. CDR1 SGHTA and CDR2 FQGNSA come from the germline V gene. DNA of the CDR3: TGTGCCAGCAGCAGCCGACTAGCGGGGAGGGGTGAGCAGTTCTTC. It translates to CASSSRLAGRGEQFF.

The gene calls are TRBV11-1 and TRBJ2-5; no definite D call. Germline CDR1 SGHAT, CDR2 FQDESV (reference sequence). Trimming stripped 1 base from V and 4 bases from J, with 10 bases between. This CDR3 contains 14 residues. The CDR3 DNA is TGTGCCAGCAGCTTAGTCCCTAGGCCAGAGACCCAGTACTTC. Amino acids: CASSLVPRPETQYF.

The V gene is TRBV4-1, the J gene TRBJ2-1; tentative D call: TRBD2 (5 bases). The CDR3 spans 16 residues. Trimming pared 4 bases from V and 0 bases from J, leaving 13 bases between. Germline V CDR1 and CDR2: MGHRA, YSYEKL. CDR3 sequence reads: CASSPIAKSSYNEQFF. In DNA form, the CDR3 reads TGCGCCAGCAGCCCTATAGCGAAAAGCTCCTACAATGAGCAGTTCTTC.

This chain uses TRBV12-5 with TRBJ2-5; 7 nucleotides line up with TRBD1. J gave up 7 bases and V 0 bases, and 17 bases lay outside the gene matches. The V gene's germline CDR1 is LGHNT and CDR2 FRNRAP. The CDR3 runs 18 residues. The CDR3 DNA reads TGTGCTAGTGGTTTGGTAAGGTTGGTCACAGGGGATCCTGGGACCCAGTACTTC. Translated, it gives CASGLVRLVTGDPGTQYF.